The sequence of this T cell receptor (beta chain) was determined in a study of blood T cell repertoires in COVID-19. Study-wide context: COVID-19 samples from acute and convalescent phases originated in the United States, Italy and Spain.

Cohort 3 recovery required two negative PCRs, clearance, or symptom resolution. Germline V gene lookup returns CDR1 MNHEY and CDR2 SMNVEV (reference sequence). The CDR3 runs to 14 residues. The germline V and J ends were trimmed by 5 bases and 4 bases, with 14 bases remaining between them. In the original processing: The assay estimated nucleated cells by amplifying reference gene primers. Clones were read by immunoSEQ multiplex PCR, and TCRdb kept only the in-frame ones, dropping some. V, J and clone size are those of that table, while D and trimming were read from the DNA. The sample records approximately 230,000 clones, approximately 82% being singletons.

Material for sequencing was PBMCs or T cells enriched from blood (not recorded which). The chain joins TRBV27 to TRBJ1-1; perhaps TRBD1 as D (5 bases). This receptor was obtained from a man aged 35 to 55 who had recovered from COVID-19. The CDR3 nucleotides are TGTGCCAGCAGTGGGTGGGGGGAAGGCACTGAAGCTTTCTTT. Protein sequence: CASSGWGEGTEAFF.